The clone carrying this T cell receptor beta chain was seen ten or more times. The germline CDR1 and CDR2 sequences are MNHEY and SVGEGT. Trimming pared 6 bases from V and 10 bases from J, leaving 15 bases between. CDR3 length: 12 residues. TCRdb itself ran the RT-PCR reads through MiXCR, one entry per CDR3 protein. Among under 800,000 distinct CDR3 sequences listed, approximately 15% were seen once. The sample comes from a study of response to subunit inactivated influenza vaccine. The genes are TRBV6-2 or TRBV6-3 and TRBJ1-1; the D gene is possibly TRBD1 (6 bases). The sequence came from a man aged 45-65 years who received an inactivated influenza vaccine. The material was PBMCs from blood, obtained less than 15 days before vaccination. This chain's CDR3 is CASRKTGMAAFF. The CDR3 DNA reads TGTGCCAGCAGAAAAACAGGGATGGCAGCTTTCTTT.